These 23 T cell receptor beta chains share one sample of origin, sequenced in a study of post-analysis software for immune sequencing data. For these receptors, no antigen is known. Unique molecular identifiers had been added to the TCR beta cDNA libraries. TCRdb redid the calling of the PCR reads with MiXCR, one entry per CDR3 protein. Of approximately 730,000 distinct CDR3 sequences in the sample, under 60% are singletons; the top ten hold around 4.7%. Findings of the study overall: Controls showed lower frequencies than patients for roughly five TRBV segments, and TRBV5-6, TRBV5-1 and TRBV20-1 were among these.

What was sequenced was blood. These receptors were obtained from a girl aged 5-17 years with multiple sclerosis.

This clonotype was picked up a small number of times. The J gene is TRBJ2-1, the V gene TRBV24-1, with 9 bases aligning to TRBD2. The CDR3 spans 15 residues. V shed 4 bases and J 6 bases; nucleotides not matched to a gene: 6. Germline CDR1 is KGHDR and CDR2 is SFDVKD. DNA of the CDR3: TGTGCCACCAGTGAGGTTAGCGGGAGATTCAATGAGCAGTTCTTC. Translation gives CATSEVSGRFNEQFF.

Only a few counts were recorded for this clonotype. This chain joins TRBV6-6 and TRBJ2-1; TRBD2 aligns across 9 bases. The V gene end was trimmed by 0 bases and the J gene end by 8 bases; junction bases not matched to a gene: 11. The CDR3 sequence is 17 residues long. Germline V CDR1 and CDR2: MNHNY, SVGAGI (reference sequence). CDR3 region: CASSYSVAGAFNHEQFF. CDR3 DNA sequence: TGTGCCAGCAGTTACTCGGTAGCGGGGGCCTTTAACCATGAGCAGTTCTTC.

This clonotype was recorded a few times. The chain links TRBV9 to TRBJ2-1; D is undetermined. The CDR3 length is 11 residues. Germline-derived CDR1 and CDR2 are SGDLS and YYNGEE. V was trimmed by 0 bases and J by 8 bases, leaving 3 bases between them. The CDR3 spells CASSVEDEQFF. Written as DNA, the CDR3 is TGTGCCAGCAGCGTAGAGGATGAGCAGTTCTTC.

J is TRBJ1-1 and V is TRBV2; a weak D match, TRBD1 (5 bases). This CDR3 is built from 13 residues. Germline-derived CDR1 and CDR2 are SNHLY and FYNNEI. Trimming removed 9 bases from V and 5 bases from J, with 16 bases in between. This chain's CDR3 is CASVPGRGTEAFF. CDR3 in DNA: TGTGCCAGTGTCCCGGGTAGGGGTACTGAAGCTTTCTTT.

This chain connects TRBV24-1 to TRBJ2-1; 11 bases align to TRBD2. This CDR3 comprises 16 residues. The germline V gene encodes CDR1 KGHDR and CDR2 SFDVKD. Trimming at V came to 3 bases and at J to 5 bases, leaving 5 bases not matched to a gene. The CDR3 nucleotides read TGTGCCACCAGTGATCCCGGGACTAGCGGAAACAATGAGCAGTTCTTC. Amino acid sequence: CATSDPGTSGNNEQFF.

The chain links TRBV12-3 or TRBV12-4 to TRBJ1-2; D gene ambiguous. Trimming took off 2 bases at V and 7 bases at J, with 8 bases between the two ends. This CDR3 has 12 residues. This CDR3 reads CASSLSGSGYTF. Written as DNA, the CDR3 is TGTGCCAGCAGTTTATCAGGCTCTGGCTACACCTTC.

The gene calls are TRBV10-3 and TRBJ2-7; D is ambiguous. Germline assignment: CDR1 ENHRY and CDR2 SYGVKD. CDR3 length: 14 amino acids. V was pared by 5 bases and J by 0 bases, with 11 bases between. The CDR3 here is CAISPDESSYEQYF. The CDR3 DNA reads TGTGCCATCAGTCCCGACGAAAGCTCCTACGAGCAGTACTTC.

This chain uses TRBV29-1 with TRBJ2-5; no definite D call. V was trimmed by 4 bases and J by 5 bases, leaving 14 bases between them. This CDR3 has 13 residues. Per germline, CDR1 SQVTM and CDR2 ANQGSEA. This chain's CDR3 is CSVATEIGETQYF. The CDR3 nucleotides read TGCAGCGTTGCTACTGAGATTGGGGAGACCCAGTACTTC.

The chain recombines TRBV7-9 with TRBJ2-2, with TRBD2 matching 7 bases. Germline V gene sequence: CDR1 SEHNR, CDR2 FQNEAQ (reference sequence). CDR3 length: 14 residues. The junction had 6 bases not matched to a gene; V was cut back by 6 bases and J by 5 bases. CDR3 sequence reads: CASRPPGGTGELFF. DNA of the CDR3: TGTGCCAGCAGACCCCCCGGGGGGACCGGGGAGCTGTTTTTT. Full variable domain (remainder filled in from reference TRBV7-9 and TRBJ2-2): DTGVSQNPRHKITKRGQNVTFRCDPISEHNRLYWYRQTLGQGPEFLTYFQNEAQLEKSRLLSDRFSAERPKGSFSTLEIQRTEQGDSAMYLCASRPPGGTGELFFGEGSRLTVL.

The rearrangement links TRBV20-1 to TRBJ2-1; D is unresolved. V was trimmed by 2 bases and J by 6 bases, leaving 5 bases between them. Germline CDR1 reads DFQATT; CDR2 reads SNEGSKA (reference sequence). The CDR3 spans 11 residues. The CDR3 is CSARHVNEQFF. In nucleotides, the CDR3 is TGCAGTGCTAGACACGTCAATGAGCAGTTCTTC.

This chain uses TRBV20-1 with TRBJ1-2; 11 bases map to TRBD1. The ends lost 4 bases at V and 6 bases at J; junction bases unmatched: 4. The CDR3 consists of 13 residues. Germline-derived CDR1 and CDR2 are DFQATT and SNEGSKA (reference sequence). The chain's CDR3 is CSATMGQGDGYTF. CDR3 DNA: TGCAGTGCTACGATGGGACAGGGGGATGGCTACACCTTC.

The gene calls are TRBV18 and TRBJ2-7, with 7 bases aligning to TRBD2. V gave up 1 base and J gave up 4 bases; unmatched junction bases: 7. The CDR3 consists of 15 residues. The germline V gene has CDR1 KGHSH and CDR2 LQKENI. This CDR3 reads CASSPQPSGLYEQYF. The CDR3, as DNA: TGTGCCAGCTCACCACAACCTAGCGGCCTATACGAGCAGTACTTC. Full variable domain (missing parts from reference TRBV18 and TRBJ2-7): NAGVMQNPRHLVRRRGQEARLRCSPMKGHSHVYWYRQLPEEGLKFMVYLQKENIIDESGMPKERFSAEFPKEGPSILRIQQVVRGDSAAYFCASSPQPSGLYEQYFGPGTRLTVT.

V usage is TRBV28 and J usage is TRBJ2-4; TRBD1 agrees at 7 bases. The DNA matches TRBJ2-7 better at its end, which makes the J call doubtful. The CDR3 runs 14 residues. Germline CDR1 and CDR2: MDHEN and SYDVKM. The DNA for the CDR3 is TGTGCCAGCAGTACAAAGGCACAGGGGTACGAGCAGTACTTC. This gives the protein CASSTKAQGYEQYF.

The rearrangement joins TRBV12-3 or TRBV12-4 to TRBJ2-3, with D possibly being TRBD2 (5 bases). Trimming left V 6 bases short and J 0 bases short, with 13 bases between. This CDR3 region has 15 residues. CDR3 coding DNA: TGTGCCAGCAGCTCGGGGTTCCTTAGCACAGATACGCAGTATTTT. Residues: CASSSGFLSTDTQYF.

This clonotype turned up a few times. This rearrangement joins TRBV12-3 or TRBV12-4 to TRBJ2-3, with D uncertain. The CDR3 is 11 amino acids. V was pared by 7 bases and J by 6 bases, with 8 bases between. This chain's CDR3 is CASKIRDTQYF. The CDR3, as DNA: TGTGCCAGCAAGATCCGTGATACGCAGTATTTT.

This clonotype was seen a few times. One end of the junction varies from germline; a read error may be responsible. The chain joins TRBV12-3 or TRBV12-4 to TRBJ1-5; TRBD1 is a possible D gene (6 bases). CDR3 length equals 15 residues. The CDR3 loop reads CASSRDIVSNQPQHF. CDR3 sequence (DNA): TGTGCCAGCAGTAGGGACATCGTTAGCAATCAGCCTCAGCATTTT.

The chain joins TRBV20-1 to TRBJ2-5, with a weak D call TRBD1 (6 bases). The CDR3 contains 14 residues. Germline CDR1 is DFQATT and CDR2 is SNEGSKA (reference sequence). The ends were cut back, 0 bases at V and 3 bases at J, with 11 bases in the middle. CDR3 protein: CSAREGAQEETQYF. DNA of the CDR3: TGCAGTGCTAGAGAGGGGGCGCAGGAAGAGACCCAGTACTTC.

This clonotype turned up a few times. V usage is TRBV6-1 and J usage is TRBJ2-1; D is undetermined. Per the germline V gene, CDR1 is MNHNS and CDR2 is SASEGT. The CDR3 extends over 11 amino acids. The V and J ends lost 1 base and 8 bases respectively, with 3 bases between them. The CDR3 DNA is TGTGCCAGCAGTGAAGGCTATGAGCAGTTCTTC. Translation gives CASSEGYEQFF.

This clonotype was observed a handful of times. The CDR3 region has the DNA TGCGCCAGCAGCCAAGGACGCCAGGGTTTGTATACTGAAGCTTTCTTT. It is translated as CASSQGRQGLYTEAFF. The chain combines TRBV4-3 with TRBJ1-1; weak D call: TRBD1 (5 bases). Per the germline V gene, CDR1 is LGHNA and CDR2 is YSLEER. The CDR3 length is 16 residues. V gave up 1 base and J gave up 5 bases, with 17 bases separating them.

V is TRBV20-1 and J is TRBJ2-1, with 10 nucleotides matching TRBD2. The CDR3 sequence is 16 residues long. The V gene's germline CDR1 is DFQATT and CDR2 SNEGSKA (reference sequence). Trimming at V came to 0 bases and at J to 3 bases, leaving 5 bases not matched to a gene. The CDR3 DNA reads TGCAGTGCTAGAGATTGGCTAGCGGGGGACTACAATGAGCAGTTCTTC. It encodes CSARDWLAGDYNEQFF.

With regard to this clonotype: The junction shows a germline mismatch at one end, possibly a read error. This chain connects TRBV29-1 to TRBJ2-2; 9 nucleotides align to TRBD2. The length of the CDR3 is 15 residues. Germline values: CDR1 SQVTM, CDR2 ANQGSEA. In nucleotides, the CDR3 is TGCAGCGTTGAAGGTCGCGGGAGGGAGGTCGGGGAGCAGTTTTTT. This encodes CSVEGRGREVGEQFF.

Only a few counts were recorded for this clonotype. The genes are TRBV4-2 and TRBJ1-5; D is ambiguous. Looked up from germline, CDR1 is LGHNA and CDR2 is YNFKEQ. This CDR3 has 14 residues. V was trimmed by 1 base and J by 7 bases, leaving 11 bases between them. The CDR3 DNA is TGTGCCAGCAGCCAAGGTCGGGCCGAGCAGCCCCAGCATTTT. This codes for CASSQGRAEQPQHF.

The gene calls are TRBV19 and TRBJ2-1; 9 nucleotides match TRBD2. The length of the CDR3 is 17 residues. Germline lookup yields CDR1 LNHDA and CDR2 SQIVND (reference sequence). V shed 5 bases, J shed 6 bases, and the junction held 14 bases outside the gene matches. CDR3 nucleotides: TGTGCCAGTAGTGCAAACCTTCTAGCGGGAATCGGCAATGAGCAGTTCTTC. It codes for CASSANLLAGIGNEQFF.